This T cell receptor (beta chain) was identified in a study of blood T cell repertoires in COVID-19. Study-level background: PBMCs, B-cell-depleted T cells, or T cells provided the cDNA or gDNA that made up the material.

In germline, CDR1 is LGHNA, CDR2 YSLEER. The CDR3 sequence is 18 residues long. V was cut by 3 bases and J by 4 bases, with 25 bases left in between. The method was immunoSEQ multiplex PCR; TCRdb's version includes in-frame clones alone and lacks a portion of them. The table records 60,000 or so clones, approximately 89% of them present only once. The specimen sequenced was peripheral blood. The receptor's source is a man between 60 and 75 years old with acute or convalescent COVID-19. The chain employs TRBV4-3 and TRBJ2-7; tentatively, D is TRBD2 (6 bases). CDR3: CASSQSRIVQAEGYEQYF. DNA of the CDR3: TGCGCCAGCAGCCAGTCCCGAATTGTACAGGCGGAGGGATACGAGCAGTACTTC.